The 18 T cell receptor beta chains in this list originate from one sample, sequenced in a study of CD8 T cells in Susac syndrome. The RNA input was roughly 0.45 to 1 ug, and it was reverse transcribed with random hexamers. One entry per CDR3 protein results from TCRdb running MiXCR on the immunoSEQ multiplex PCR reads. The table lists 95,000 or so distinct CDR3 sequences, over 80% of them singletons. Sequenced material: CD8+ T cells from PBMCs. The source of these receptors is a human donor in good health.

The chain links TRBV13 to TRBJ1-6; the match to TRBD1 covers 12 bases. CDR1 is PRHDT, CDR2 FYEKMQ, per germline (reference sequence). Trimming at V came to 5 bases and at J to 6 bases, leaving 5 bases not matched to a gene. The CDR3 sequence is 16 residues long. The CDR3 loop is CASSQGTGGPNSPLHF. In DNA, the CDR3 is TGTGCCAGCAGCCAGGGGACAGGGGGCCCTAATTCACCCCTCCACTTT.

The rearrangement joins TRBV5-1 to TRBJ2-7; D is uncertain. The length of the CDR3 is 15 residues. Trimming took off 4 bases at V and 0 bases at J, with 14 bases between the two ends. CDR1 is SGHRS, CDR2 YFSETQ, per germline. In DNA, the CDR3 is TGCGCCAGCAGCGAGGAGCGCTGGAGCTCCTACGAGCAGTACTTC. Its translation: CASSEERWSSYEQYF. Full variable domain (rest looked up from reference TRBV5-1 and TRBJ2-7): KAGVTQTPRYLIKTRGQQVTLSCSPISGHRSVSWYQQTPGQGLQFLFEYFSETQRNKGNFPGRFSGRQFSNSRSEMNVSTLELGDSALYLCASSEERWSSYEQYFGPGTRLTVT.

The chain links TRBV27 to TRBJ2-3, with D unclear. CDR1 MNHEY and CDR2 SMNVEV come from the germline V gene (reference sequence). The CDR3 length is 14 residues. The germline V and J ends were trimmed by 4 bases and 0 bases, with 8 bases remaining between them. This CDR3 reads CASSWIASTDTQYF. The CDR3 region has the DNA TGTGCCAGCAGTTGGATCGCCAGCACAGATACGCAGTATTTT.

The chain combines TRBV6-1 with TRBJ1-5, with D unresolved. Germline CDR1 MNHNS, CDR2 SASEGT. Trimming pared 1 base from V and 2 bases from J, leaving 12 bases between. This CDR3 region has 16 residues. CDR3 sequence: CASSEVVRFGNQPQHF. For the CDR3, the DNA is TGTGCCAGCAGTGAAGTAGTCAGGTTTGGCAATCAGCCCCAGCATTTT.

This clonotype has just a few counts. Written as DNA, the CDR3 is TGTGCCAGCAGTCGTTCGACAGGGAACTACGAGCAGTACTTC. This translates into CASSRSTGNYEQYF. The V gene is TRBV3-1, the J gene TRBJ2-7, with 7 bases aligning to TRBD1. This CDR3 comprises 14 residues. Germline V CDR1 and CDR2: LGHDT, YNNKEL (reference sequence). Trimming removed 6 bases from V and 3 bases from J; junction bases left unmatched: 8.

The chain recombines TRBV18 with TRBJ2-3, with no clear D. V was clipped by 2 bases and J by 4 bases, with 10 bases between them. The CDR3 runs 14 residues. Germline CDR1 is KGHSH and CDR2 is LQKENI. The CDR3 spells CASSPGPPPDTQYF. Written as DNA, the CDR3 is TGTGCCAGCTCACCAGGGCCACCACCAGATACGCAGTATTTT.

The rearrangement links TRBV20-1 to TRBJ1-2; D may be TRBD1 (5 bases). The CDR3 covers 13 residues. CDR1 and CDR2 (germline): DFQATT, SNEGSKA (reference sequence). V was trimmed by 1 base and J by 6 bases, leaving 12 bases between them. The CDR3 region has the DNA TGCAGTGCTAGAGGGCAGGGAAGGGATGGCTACACCTTC. Its protein is CSARGQGRDGYTF.

This chain connects TRBV27 to TRBJ1-2, with 10 bases fitting TRBD1. The CDR3 length is 12 residues. V was clipped by 9 bases and J by 8 bases; unmatched bases: 6. Germline assignment: CDR1 MNHEY and CDR2 SMNVEV (reference sequence). CDR3 DNA: TGTGCCAGTTCCGGGACAGGGGCCGGCTACACCTTC. Encoded protein: CASSGTGAGYTF.

The chain uses TRBV6-2 or TRBV6-3 and TRBJ1-1, with no clear D. Germline-derived CDR1 and CDR2 are MNHEY and SVGEGT. The CDR3 is 13 amino acids. V was pared by 6 bases and J by 12 bases, with 20 bases between. The CDR3 loop is CASSQDGRRMSFF. CDR3 coding DNA: TGTGCCAGCAGCCAGGACGGACGAAGGATGTCTTTCTTT.

The V and J genes are TRBV29-1 and TRBJ1-2, with D possibly TRBD1 on 6 matching bases. Germline loops: CDR1 SQVTM, CDR2 ANQGSEA. The CDR3 has 12 residues. V gave up 1 base and J gave up 8 bases, with 11 bases separating them. The CDR3 here is CSVEGGGGGYTF. In nucleotides, the CDR3 is TGCAGCGTTGAAGGGGGAGGGGGAGGCTACACCTTC.

The chain uses TRBV6-1 and TRBJ1-4; 7 nucleotides match TRBD1. The germline gives CDR1 MNHNS, CDR2 SASEGT. The CDR3 is 16 amino acids. V was pared by 7 bases and J by 3 bases, with 11 bases of the junction left unmatched. The CDR3 loop reads CASTRRRDSSNEKLFF. Written as DNA, the CDR3 is TGTGCCAGCACGCGGCGCCGGGACAGCTCTAATGAAAAACTGTTTTTT.

This chain joins TRBV12-5 and TRBJ2-2, with D tentatively TRBD1 (5 bases). This CDR3 has 17 amino acids. The germline gives CDR1 LGHNT, CDR2 FRNRAP. The V end lost 1 base, the J end lost 4 bases, and 16 bases lay between the germline ends. CDR3 amino acids: CASGLARVVSGTGELFF. CDR3 bases: TGTGCTAGTGGTTTGGCCAGGGTAGTGTCGGGCACCGGGGAGCTGTTTTTT.

V and J are TRBV9 and TRBJ2-5; TRBD2 matches 16 bases. The CDR3 consists of 17 residues. Per the germline V gene, CDR1 is SGDLS and CDR2 is YYNGEE. Trimming at V came to 4 bases and at J to 4 bases, leaving 7 bases not matched to a gene. In DNA, the CDR3 is TGTGCCAGCAGCCCCGGGACTAGCGGGGGGGCCAGAGAGACCCAGTACTTC. Its translation: CASSPGTSGGARETQYF. Full variable domain (rest looked up from reference TRBV9 and TRBJ2-5): DSGVTQTPKHLITATGQRVTLRCSPRSGDLSVYWYQQSLDQGLQFLIQYYNGEERAKGNILERFSAQQFPDLHSELNLSSLELGDSALYFCASSPGTSGGARETQYFGPGTRLLVL.

The chain uses TRBV11-1 and TRBJ2-5; 9 bases are a match to TRBD1. Per the germline V gene, CDR1 is SGHAT and CDR2 is FQDESV (reference sequence). With 6 bases clipped from V and 1 base from J, the junction kept 9 bases outside the gene matches. The CDR3 covers 16 residues. CDR3 region: CASRPFGTGPQETQYF. The CDR3 DNA sequence: TGTGCCAGCAGACCTTTCGGGACAGGGCCCCAAGAGACCCAGTACTTC.

The chain couples TRBV29-1 to TRBJ1-2; D is unclear. Trimming removed 0 bases at V and 8 bases at J, with 13 bases between. Germline loops: CDR1 SQVTM, CDR2 ANQGSEA. This CDR3 has 13 residues. CDR3 DNA sequence: TGCAGCGTTGAAGATATCGGGGTAGGAGGCTACACCTTC. The encoded protein is CSVEDIGVGGYTF.

This clonotype was recorded only once. The chain combines TRBV2 with TRBJ2-1; a weak D match, TRBD1 (5 bases). CDR1 is SNHLY, CDR2 FYNNEI, per germline. The CDR3 sequence is 13 residues long. V lost 2 bases and J lost 5, with 7 bases in between. The CDR3 here is CASSERQHNEQFF. In DNA form, the CDR3 reads TGTGCCAGCAGTGAAAGACAGCACAATGAGCAGTTCTTC.

The CDR3 bases are TGTGCCAGCAGTCGACTAGCGGGGGGAATCCCGATCCAAGAGACCCAGTACTTC. This encodes CASSRLAGGIPIQETQYF. The chain is built from TRBV6-1 and TRBJ2-5; 13 bases agree with TRBD2. The trim removed 5 bases at V and 1 base at J, leaving 10 bases unmatched. The CDR3 spans 18 residues. The germline CDR1 and CDR2 sequences are MNHNS and SASEGT.

V gene TRBV3-1 combines with J gene TRBJ2-3; D not resolved. Germline V gives CDR1 LGHDT, CDR2 YNNKEL (reference sequence). V was clipped by 2 bases and J by 0 bases, with 6 bases between them. The CDR3 is 14 amino acids. The CDR3 region is CASSQQTSTDTQYF. The CDR3 DNA is TGTGCCAGCAGCCAACAGACTAGCACAGATACGCAGTATTTT.